This TCR beta chain was sequenced for a study of T cell responses to AZD1222 COVID-19 vaccine (dated by TCRdb to the early 2020s). For context, the study as a whole: AZD1222 recipients given second doses at about 4 weeks or at about 12 weeks were pooled, since spike-specific TCR depth and breadth were not found to differ between the two schedules. A total of about 230 trial participants underwent TCR sequencing, of whom 207 received two doses of AZD1222 and some 25 received two doses of the MenACWY control vaccine. Trial participants were enrolled into age subgroups of 18-55, 56-69 and 70-plus years, which contained approximately 150, 30 and 60 TCR-sequenced participants, respectively. Overall study outcomes, separate from this receptor: Conclusions about previously exposed vaccinees were limited because only 6 or 7 AZD1222 recipients were SARS-CoV-2 seropositive at baseline. The whole spike protein was spanned by vaccine-associated CD4 TCRs, and dominant responses were seen in regions 160-218 and 743-854. Most participants were white British and females outnumbered males, and the authors suggested that clonal diversity may have been underestimated. In the small 56-69-year group, the increase in depth fell short of significance, most likely because of low power. Epitopes outside the regions mutated in the B.1.351 and B.1.1.7 variants were reportedly recognized by nearly half of the unique spike-specific TCRs. Because no day 14 peak-response samples were available, repertoires were characterized only after the peak T cell response. After two AZD1222 doses, both the breadth and the depth of spike-specific TCRs were significantly higher than at day 0 and than in MenACWY recipients.

Reading the germline V gene gives CDR1 MDHEN and CDR2 SYDVKM. From the cysteine through the phenylalanine, the CDR3 covers 13 amino acids. CDR3 DNA is the only sequence kept; it has 39 bases, read in frame from the first base. V is pared back by 8 bases and J by 5 bases, with 12 bases lying between the germline termini. The CDR3 regions of human TCRbeta chains were subjected to immunosequencing. For the original study's pipeline: TCRs in the repertoires were compared against a reference library of SARS-CoV-2-specific TCRs that had been generated with the MIRA antigen-specificity platform. Breadth was defined as the fraction of unique TCRs that were SARS-CoV-2-associated. Depth was defined as the fraction of total T cells that were SARS-CoV-2-associated. Each spike-specific TCR was assigned to its reactive spike region and to a CD4 or CD8 class using the MIRA data. Log10-transformed breadth and depth values were compared by one-way ANOVA with Sidak's multiple comparisons tests. TCRdb retrieved this table from immuneACCESS and kept in-frame rearrangements only. Not all clones are present; in checked studies, unresolved V genes account for under half, and no reason is known for the remainder. The DNA gave D and trimming, while V, J and clone size come from that table. Within this sample are tens of thousands of clones, with 88% of them counted one time only. Under 6.5% of the sample is taken by the ten largest.

Turning to this clone: This clone's antigen is unknown. The input lacks base qualities; no much larger clone sits a single base away.

Reading the label with the study, this specimen's time point is: baseline before first vaccination. Samples from vaccinated people were obtained from the UK trials COV001 and COV002, which included a single-blind randomized controlled phase 2/3 trial of AZD1222 (ChAdOx1 nCoV-19) in healthy adults. Trial participant PBMC samples were collected at day 0 and day 28 after the second dose for TCRbeta chain sequencing. This receptor was identified in an adult in good health. The sequencing here drew on peripheral blood, taken on day 0 of AZD1222 vaccination. The chain was built from TRBV28 and TRBJ2-2; TRBD1 might be the D gene, on 5 matching bases. This receptor has the CDR3 CASGAGGTGELFF. The nucleotides read TGTGCCAGCGGGGCAGGTGGGACCGGGGAGCTGTTTTTT.